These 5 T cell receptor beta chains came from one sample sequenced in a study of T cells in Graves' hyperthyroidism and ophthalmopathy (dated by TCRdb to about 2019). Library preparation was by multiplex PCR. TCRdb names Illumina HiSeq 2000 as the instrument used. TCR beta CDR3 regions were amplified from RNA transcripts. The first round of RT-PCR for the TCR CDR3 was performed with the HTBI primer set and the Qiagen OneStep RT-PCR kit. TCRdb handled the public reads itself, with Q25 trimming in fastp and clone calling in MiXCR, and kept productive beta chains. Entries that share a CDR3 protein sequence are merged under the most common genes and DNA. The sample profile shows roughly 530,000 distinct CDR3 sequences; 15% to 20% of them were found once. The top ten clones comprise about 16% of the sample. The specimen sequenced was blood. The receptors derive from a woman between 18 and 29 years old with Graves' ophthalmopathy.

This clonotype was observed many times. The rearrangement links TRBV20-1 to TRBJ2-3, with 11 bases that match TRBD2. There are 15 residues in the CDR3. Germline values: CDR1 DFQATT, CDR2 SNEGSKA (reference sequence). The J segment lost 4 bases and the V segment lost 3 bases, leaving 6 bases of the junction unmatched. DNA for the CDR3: TGCAGTGCTAGGCCACTAGCGGGAGAAGCAGATACGCAGTATTTT. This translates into CSARPLAGEADTQYF.

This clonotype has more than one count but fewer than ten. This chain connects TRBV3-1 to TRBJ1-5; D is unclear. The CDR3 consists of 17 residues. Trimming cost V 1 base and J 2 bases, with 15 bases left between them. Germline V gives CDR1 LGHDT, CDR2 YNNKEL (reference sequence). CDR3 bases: TGTGCCAGCAGCCAAGCGGCCGTCGTTCCGGGCAATCAGCCCCAGCATTTT. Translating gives CASSQAAVVPGNQPQHF.

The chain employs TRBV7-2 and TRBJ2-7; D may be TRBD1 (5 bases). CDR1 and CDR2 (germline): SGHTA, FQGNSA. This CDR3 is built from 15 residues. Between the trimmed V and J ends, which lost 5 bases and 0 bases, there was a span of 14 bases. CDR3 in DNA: TGTGCCAGCAGCCAAGAAACAGGAAACTCCTACGAGCAGTACTTC. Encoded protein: CASSQETGNSYEQYF.

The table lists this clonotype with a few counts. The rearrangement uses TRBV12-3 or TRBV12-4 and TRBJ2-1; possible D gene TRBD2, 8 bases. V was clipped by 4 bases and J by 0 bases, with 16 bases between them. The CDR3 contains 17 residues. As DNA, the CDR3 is TGTGCCAGCAGTTCCTTAGCGGGACAGAGCTCCTACAATGAGCAGTTCTTC. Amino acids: CASSSLAGQSSYNEQFF.

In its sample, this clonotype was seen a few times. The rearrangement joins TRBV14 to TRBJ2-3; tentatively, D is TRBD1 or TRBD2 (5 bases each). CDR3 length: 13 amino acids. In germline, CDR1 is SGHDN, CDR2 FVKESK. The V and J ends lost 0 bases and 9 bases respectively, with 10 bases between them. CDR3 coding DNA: TGTGCCAGCAGCCAAGATAATCGGGACACGCAGTATTTT. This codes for CASSQDNRDTQYF.